This is a list of T cell receptor beta chains from one sample in a study of vaccination and CD4 T cells after COVID-19. Antigens for these TCRs are unknown. TCRdb itself ran the PCR reads through MiXCR, one entry per CDR3 protein. The table lists approximately 22,000 distinct CDR3 sequences, 35% to 45% of them singletons. Specimen: CD4+ T cells from blood, cultured in vitro, collected before SARS-CoV-2 vaccination. The origin of the receptors is a human donor who received a COVID-19 vaccine. Each CDR3 is given with its conserved first and last residue. The D gene is left open where the match is weak. Size is stated for part of the rows, as once, few or many counts, or as a class when the clone is expanded.

TRBJ2-7 TRBD2 TRBV6-2/TRBV6-3 . CASQYGGGASYEQYF TGTGCCAGCCAATACGGCGGGGGGGCTAGCTACGAGCAGTACTTC
TRBJ2-7 . TRBV29-1 few CSVPADYEQYF TGCAGCGTTCCGGCAGACTACGAGCAGTACTTC
TRBJ2-5 TRBD2 TRBV7-2 few CASSWGLAGGGETQYF TGTGCCAGCAGCTGGGGACTAGCGGGGGGGGGAGAGACCCAGTACTTC
TRBJ2-5 . TRBV5-6 . CASSLGWETQYF TGTGCCAGCAGCTTGGGTTGGGAGACCCAGTACTTC
TRBJ1-6 . TRBV4-1 . CASSQDRSGFNSPLHF TGCGCCAGCAGCCAAGATAGAAGCGGCTTTAATTCACCCCTCCACTTT
TRBJ2-1 . TRBV4-2 . CASSQDRGRHSYNEQFF TGTGCCAGCAGCCAAGATCGGGGCAGGCACTCCTACAATGAGCAGTTCTTC
TRBJ1-2 . TRBV19 few CASSPPGEFWGYTF TGTGCCAGTAGTCCGCCGGGGGAGTTTTGGGGCTACACCTTC
TRBJ2-3 TRBD1 TRBV7-6 few CAVGQASTDTQYF TGTGCCGTGGGACAGGCAAGCACAGATACGCAGTATTTT
TRBJ1-5 TRBD1 TRBV19 few CASSSDRVSQPQHF TGTGCCAGTAGTTCCGACAGGGTGTCCCAGCCCCAGCATTTT
TRBJ1-2 TRBD1 TRBV5-1 few CASSPRGNYGYTF TGCGCCAGCAGCCCCAGGGGGAACTATGGCTACACCTTC
TRBJ2-7 . TRBV7-2 . CASSPRDPLGLEQYF TGTGCCAGCAGCCCGCGGGACCCGCTCGGCCTCGAGCAGTACTTC
TRBJ2-7 TRBD1 TRBV6-1 . CASRLKWGQGADEQYF TGTGCCAGCAGACTCAAGTGGGGACAGGGGGCCGACGAGCAGTACTTC
TRBJ1-1 TRBD1 TRBV6-1 . CASSTSGQGFTEAFF TGTGCCAGCAGTACCTCGGGACAGGGGTTCACTGAAGCTTTCTTT
TRBJ1-2 . TRBV5-1 . CASSWTGVNYGYTF TGCGCCAGCAGCTGGACGGGCGTTAACTATGGCTACACCTTC
TRBJ2-7 TRBD1 TRBV7-8 . CASSLMGGQGFYEQYF TGTGCCAGCAGCCTAATGGGTGGACAGGGGTTCTACGAGCAGTACTTC
TRBJ2-5 TRBD2 TRBV6-2/TRBV6-3 once CASVWRGLVETQYF TGTGCCAGCGTCTGGCGGGGGTTAGTGGAGACCCAGTACTTC
TRBJ1-6 . TRBV2 . CASRGNSYNSPLHF TGTGCCAGCAGGGGGAACTCCTATAATTCACCCCTCCACTTT